What follows are 24 T cell receptor beta chains derived from one specimen sequenced in a study of graft-versus-host responses after intestinal transplantation. The repertoire was sequenced with immunoSEQ multiplex PCR; TCRdb's copy has only in-frame clones and lacks some. The sample lists around 21,000 clones, 33% occurring once. Researchers placed about 200,000 CFSE-labeled responder cells in culture with about 200,000 irradiated, violet-dye-labeled stimulator cells. The sample in question was alloreactive CD8+ T cells from a mixed lymphocyte reaction culture, obtained before intestinal transplant. The subset is: CFSE-low proliferating T cells sorted from roughly 6-day pre-transplant mixed lymphocyte reaction (GvH or HvG direction). Receptors were obtained from a human patient who received an intestinal transplant.

This clone was seen only a few times. The rearrangement links TRBV6-1 to TRBJ2-1; D tentatively reads TRBD1 or TRBD2 (5 bases each). The germline CDR1 and CDR2 sequences are MNHNS and SASEGT. This CDR3 is built from 13 residues. V dropped 5 bases and J dropped 8 bases, with 13 bases sitting between them. The CDR3 DNA reads as TGTGCCAGCAGTTCGGGACCATCGGATGAGCAGTTCTTC. Encoded protein: CASSSGPSDEQFF.

J is TRBJ2-1 and V is TRBV5-1; 8 bases line up with TRBD2. Germline trimming cut 3 bases from V and 10 bases from J; bases unmatched to any gene: 12. Germline V CDR1 and CDR2: SGHRS, YFSETQ. This CDR3 spans 15 amino acids. In DNA form, the CDR3 reads TGCGCCAGCAGCTCCGTTGGACTAGCCTGGGGAGAGCAGTTCTTC. The encoded protein is CASSSVGLAWGEQFF.

The CDR3 loop is CASSSPMGRGMNTEAFF. The CDR3 region has the DNA TGCGCCAGCAGCTCCCCCATGGGGCGCGGTATGAACACTGAAGCTTTCTTT. The rearrangement uses TRBV4-1 and TRBJ1-1; tentative D call: TRBD1 (5 bases). This CDR3 spans 17 amino acids. The V end lost 5 bases, the J end lost 0 bases, and 19 bases lay between the germline ends. Per the germline V gene, CDR1 is MGHRA and CDR2 is YSYEKL.

By sample fraction, this clone is medium-sized (0.01 to 0.1%). CDR3 DNA: TGTGCCAGCAGCGACGGCGGGAGGAGTAGCGAGCAGTACTTC. Protein product: CASSDGGRSSEQYF. The chain uses TRBV9 and TRBJ2-7; 8 nucleotides agree with TRBD2. From germline, CDR1 is SGDLS and CDR2 YYNGEE. The CDR3 runs to 14 residues. Losses at the gene ends were 3 bases for V and 6 bases for J; bases not matched to a gene: 8. Full variable domain (outside the CDR3, taken from reference TRBV9 and TRBJ2-7): DSGVTQTPKHLITATGQRVTLRCSPRSGDLSVYWYQQSLDQGLQFLIQYYNGEERAKGNILERFSAQQFPDLHSELNLSSLELGDSALYFCASSDGGRSSEQYFGPGTRLTVT.

This clone ranks as medium-sized (0.01 to 0.1%). V gene TRBV19 combines with J gene TRBJ1-1; D is ambiguous. The CDR3 totals 15 residues. Trimming took off 1 base at V and 0 bases at J, with 9 bases between the two ends. Germline CDR1 reads LNHDA; CDR2 reads SQIVND (reference sequence). The CDR3 coding sequence is TGTGCCAGTAGTATAGCCCCCGATTTGAACACTGAAGCTTTCTTT. Its protein product is CASSIAPDLNTEAFF.

A remark on this clone: Its ends do not fully match the called genes, so a read error is possible. V is TRBV29-1 and J is TRBJ2-1; D perhaps matches TRBD2 (6 bases). This CDR3 has 12 residues. Germline V gene data show CDR1 as SQVTM and CDR2 as ANQGSEA. The DNA for the CDR3 is TGCGGCGTTGATCCGGGACTCAATGAGCAGTTCTTC. Protein product: CGVDPGLNEQFF.

This clone was counted between two and nine times. The chain couples TRBV9 to TRBJ1-3; 7 bases align to TRBD1. This CDR3 region has 15 residues. Germline values: CDR1 SGDLS, CDR2 YYNGEE. V was pared by 3 bases and J by 2 bases, with 5 bases of the junction left unmatched. The CDR3 DNA is TGTGCCAGCAGCGCCTGGGACAGTCCTGGAAACACCATATATTTT. It specifies CASSAWDSPGNTIYF.

The chain is built from TRBV4-1 and TRBJ1-2, with D tentatively TRBD1 (6 bases). The CDR3 spans 14 residues. Germline V lookup: CDR1 MGHRA, CDR2 YSYEKL. V was trimmed by 4 bases and J by 2 bases, leaving 11 bases between them. The chain's CDR3 is CASSLGGPNYGYTF. The CDR3 bases are TGCGCCAGCAGCCTCGGGGGGCCGAACTATGGCTACACCTTC.

Notes on this clone: Only one base separates this from a far larger clonotype, so it likely reflects a read error. The chain employs TRBV2 and TRBJ2-7, with 7 bases lining up with TRBD1. Germline CDR1 and CDR2: SNHLY and FYNNEI. The CDR3 length is 15 residues. The CDR3 region has the DNA TGTGCCAGCAGGGAGCTGACAGGGCTTAGCTACGAGCAGTGCTTC. This codes for CASRELTGLSYEQCF. The full variable domain, rest sourced from reference TRBV2 and TRBJ2-7, is EPEVTQTPSHQVTQMGQEVILRCVPISNHLYFYWYRQILGQKVEFLVSFYNNEISEKSEIFDDQFSVERPDGSNFTLKIRSTKLEDSAMYFCASRELTGLSYEQCFGPGTRLTVT.

The gene calls are TRBV7-9 and TRBJ2-1; TRBD2 aligns across 8 bases. The CDR3 totals 16 residues. J gave up 0 bases and V 5 bases, and 6 bases lay outside the gene matches. Germline CDR1 reads SEHNR; CDR2 reads FQNEAQ (reference sequence). The CDR3 spells CASSLRSGSSYNEQFF. The CDR3 coding sequence is TGTGCCAGCAGCCTCCGGAGCGGGAGCTCCTACAATGAGCAGTTCTTC.

In this sample, this clone turned up a few times. V and J are TRBV5-6 and TRBJ2-5; maybe TRBD2 (7 bases). The CDR3 covers 15 residues. The V end lost 0 bases, the J end lost 4 bases, and 13 bases lay between the germline ends. Germline V gene lookup returns CDR1 SGHDT and CDR2 YYEEEE. The CDR3 DNA sequence: TGTGCCAGCAGCTTGGGTGGGGGGGCGGGAGAGACCCAGTACTTC. Amino acids: CASSLGGGAGETQYF.

J is TRBJ2-1 and V is TRBV11-2, with D tentatively TRBD2 (6 bases). The CDR3 length is 16 residues. V was trimmed by 5 bases and J by 5 bases, leaving 19 bases between them. Germline CDR1 SGHAT, CDR2 FQNNGV. This chain's CDR3 is CASSPPGGGTNNEQFF. The CDR3 nucleotides are TGTGCCAGCAGCCCCCCCGGCGGCGGGACCAACAATGAGCAGTTCTTC.

The chain combines TRBV7-9 with TRBJ2-2; no reliable D call. The CDR3 contains 11 residues. V was clipped by 5 bases and J by 7 bases, with 5 bases between them. The V gene's germline CDR1 is SEHNR and CDR2 FQNEAQ (reference sequence). The CDR3 sequence is CASSPSGELFF. The CDR3 DNA follows: TGTGCCAGCAGCCCAAGCGGGGAGCTGTTTTTT.

The chain links TRBV4-1 to TRBJ1-1; D unresolved. Trimming pared 0 bases from V and 11 bases from J, leaving 19 bases between. Germline V gene lookup returns CDR1 MGHRA and CDR2 YSYEKL. The CDR3 extends over 15 amino acids. CDR3 region: CASSQDRWSGFRAFF. The CDR3 DNA is TGCGCCAGCAGCCAAGATAGGTGGTCCGGGTTCCGGGCTTTCTTT.

The V and J genes are TRBV5-6 and TRBJ2-7, with TRBD2 matching over 15 bases. CDR1 is SGHDT and CDR2 is YYEEEE in the germline V gene. Unmatched junction bases numbered 7, after V lost 0 bases and J lost 3 bases. The CDR3 contains 18 residues. This chain's CDR3 is CASSLDRTSGRAVYEQYF. The CDR3 nucleotides are TGTGCCAGCAGCTTGGATAGGACTAGCGGGAGGGCCGTCTACGAGCAGTACTTC.

The rearrangement joins TRBV7-9 to TRBJ1-2; D is ambiguous. The V gene's germline CDR1 is SEHNR and CDR2 FQNEAQ (reference sequence). The ends were cut back, 1 base at V and 6 bases at J, with 9 bases in the middle. This CDR3 is 13 amino acids long. CDR3 coding DNA: TGTGCCAGCAGCTTAGTGATGAGGGATGGCTACACCTTC. Amino acid sequence: CASSLVMRDGYTF.

The chain recombines TRBV4-1 with TRBJ1-1; 7 positions match TRBD1. V shed 1 base, J shed 11 bases, and the junction held 4 bases outside the gene matches. The CDR3 is 12 residues long. Germline values: CDR1 MGHRA, CDR2 YSYEKL. CDR3 region: CASSQGDREAFF. The CDR3 coding sequence is TGCGCCAGCAGCCAAGGCGACAGGGAGGCTTTCTTT.

This chain joins TRBV12-5 and TRBJ2-7; 9 nucleotides match TRBD2. This CDR3 region has 15 residues. The V segment lost 4 bases and the J segment 6 bases; nucleotides outside the gene matches: 10. CDR1 is LGHNT and CDR2 is FRNRAP in the germline V gene. Written as DNA, the CDR3 is TGTGCTAGTGGTTCGCGGGGGGGCGCATCATCCGAGCAGTACTTC. This gives the protein CASGSRGGASSEQYF.

This clone was observed a few times. V and J are TRBV27 and TRBJ1-2; no definite D call. Germline CDR1 MNHEY, CDR2 SMNVEV (reference sequence). The V end lost 1 base, the J end lost 2 bases, and 23 bases lay between the germline ends. The CDR3 length is 19 residues. The CDR3 DNA is TGTGCCAGCAGTTTATTAAGGCGGGGTTGGGAACTCCCAAACTATGGCTACACCTTC. Translation gives CASSLLRRGWELPNYGYTF.

This sequence joins TRBV4-2 and TRBJ2-7; either TRBD1 or TRBD2 may fit D (5 bases each). Germline assignment: CDR1 LGHNA and CDR2 YNFKEQ. V was clipped by 1 base and J by 6 bases, with 13 bases between them. The CDR3 length is 14 residues. Here the CDR3 reads CASSQALSGAEQYF. CDR3 in DNA: TGTGCCAGCAGCCAAGCCCTTTCCGGGGCCGAGCAGTACTTC.

By frequency in the sample, this clone is medium-sized. The rearrangement joins TRBV2 to TRBJ2-3; TRBD2 agrees at 7 bases. Losses at the gene ends were 8 bases for V and 0 bases for J; bases not matched to a gene: 8. CDR1 SNHLY and CDR2 FYNNEI come from the germline V gene. The CDR3 length is 15 residues. CDR3 in DNA: TGTGCCAGCTATCCAAGCGGGAAAAGCACAGATACGCAGTATTTT. Protein: CASYPSGKSTDTQYF.

The chain links TRBV7-9 to TRBJ2-5; D gene ambiguous. Trimming took off 5 bases at V and 4 bases at J, with 11 bases between the two ends. Looked up from germline, CDR1 is SEHNR and CDR2 is FQNEAQ (reference sequence). The CDR3 spans 13 residues. The CDR3 DNA is TGTGCCAGCAGCAGGGAAGGACGAGAGACCCAGTACTTC. Amino acid sequence: CASSREGRETQYF. Together with reference TRBV7-9 and TRBJ2-5, the CDR3 gives the full variable domain: DTGVSQNPRHKITKRGQNVTFRCDPISEHNRLYWYRQTLGQGPEFLTYFQNEAQLEKSRLLSDRFSAERPKGSFSTLEIQRTEQGDSAMYLCASSREGRETQYFGPGTRLLVL.

The CDR3: CASSDSIRLGTVDTGELFF. As DNA, the CDR3 is TGTGCCAGCAGTGACTCGATCCGTTTAGGTACCGTGGACACCGGGGAGCTGTTTTTT. The chain uses TRBV6-4 and TRBJ2-2; D remains ambiguous. Germline values: CDR1 MRHNA, CDR2 SNTAGT. V was trimmed by 0 bases and J by 3 bases, leaving 20 bases between them. CDR3 length: 19 amino acids.

This sequence joins TRBV4-1 and TRBJ2-7, with TRBD2 as a possible D gene (5 bases). Deletions cut 0 bases from V and 1 base from J, with 10 bases between. CDR1 and CDR2 (germline): MGHRA, YSYEKL. The CDR3 spans 15 residues. The CDR3: CASSQEGGLSYEQYF. CDR3 nucleotide sequence: TGCGCCAGCAGCCAAGAAGGCGGACTGTCCTACGAGCAGTACTTC.